Below are 5 T cell receptor beta chains sequenced from a single sample in a study of CXCR3-negative and CXCR3-positive naive CD8 T cells. The study, taken as a whole, reports: When CXCR3-positive naive cells were set against CXCR3-negative naive cells, the former had more hydrophobic TRB CDR3s.

Their specific antigens are unknown. With UMI labels, 5' RACE was used to prepare the TRB cDNA libraries. Reprocessing the 5' RACE reads, TCRdb reports a single entry for every CDR3 protein and omits DNA. The table lists roughly 110,000 distinct CDR3 sequences, with 0.3% to 0.45% in the top ten. Sequenced input: naive CXCR3+ CD8+ T cells from blood. As for subset: CD45RO-CCR7+CD27+CD95- naive CD8+ T cells expressing CXCR3 (TNR3+). Every receptor here comes from a human donor in good health. Some clones in this sample may be carry-over from other donors' samples.

The genes are TRBV12-3 or TRBV12-4 and TRBJ1-2. The CDR3 loop spans 16 amino acids. CDR3 loop: CASSGLDGAKNYGYTF.

The genes are TRBV28 and TRBJ2-1; TCRdb selects TRBD2, and the lack of DNA leaves this call unchecked. Germline V lookup: CDR1 MDHEN, CDR2 SYDVKM. CDR3 length: 16 residues. The CDR3 is CASSLFGEGIYNEQFF.

The chain combines TRBV13 with TRBJ1-2; checking the TCRdb D call of TRBD1 is not possible without DNA. Germline V gives CDR1 PRHDT, CDR2 FYEKMQ (reference sequence). This CDR3 spans 15 amino acids. The CDR3 protein is CASRSDSNWDYGYTF.

The J gene is TRBJ1-5, the V gene TRBV7-9. This CDR3 region has 13 residues. The germline CDR1 and CDR2 sequences are SEHNR and FQNEAQ (reference sequence). The CDR3: CASSLGSDQPQHF.

The J gene is TRBJ2-1, the V gene TRBV3-1; TCRdb indicates TRBD2, and absent DNA this call remains unverified. This CDR3 is 17 amino acids long. Per the germline V gene, CDR1 is LGHDT and CDR2 is YNNKEL (reference sequence). This CDR3 reads CASSQEAGLAKNNEQFF.